This passage covers 31 T cell receptor beta chains from one sample sequenced in a study of blood T cell repertoires in COVID-19 (dated by TCRdb to about 2020). Receptor libraries were prepared by the immunoSEQ multiplex PCR assay. The source is immuneACCESS, and TCRdb retained only in-frame sequences with V and J called. Part of the clones is not carried over; for the studies checked, unresolved V genes explain less than half of this, and the remainder is unexplained. Counted in this sample were about 260,000 clones; roughly 85% of them appeared once. The ten largest clones represent 8% to 9.5% of the sample. Input material: peripheral blood. The receptors were sampled from a woman in her 50s who had recovered from COVID-19.

The chain is built from TRBV27 and TRBJ1-6; maybe TRBD1 (5 bases). Deletions cut 8 bases from V and 10 bases from J, with 18 bases between. Germline CDR1 is MNHEY and CDR2 is SMNVEV (reference sequence). The CDR3 covers 14 residues. The CDR3 DNA reads TGTGCCAGCCTCTCGGGGGGAAGCGGGTCACCCCTCCACTTT. Residues: CASLSGGSGSPLHF.

The CDR3 loop is CASSLYGTGGEAFF. CDR3 bases: TGTGCCAGCAGTTTATATGGGACAGGGGGCGAAGCTTTCTTT. The rearrangement joins TRBV27 to TRBJ1-1; 12 bases line up with TRBD1. V was pared by 1 base and J by 8 bases, with 2 bases of the junction left unmatched. CDR1 is MNHEY and CDR2 is SMNVEV in the germline V gene (reference sequence). The CDR3 is 14 residues long.

The gene calls are TRBV18 and TRBJ1-2; 8 bases align to TRBD1. Unmatched junction bases numbered 11, after V lost 3 bases and J lost 2 bases. Germline CDR1 and CDR2: KGHSH and LQKENI. This CDR3 has 17 amino acids. The CDR3 reads CASSPQTGGAVNYGYTF. CDR3 DNA sequence: TGTGCCAGCTCACCGCAAACAGGGGGGGCAGTCAACTATGGCTACACCTTC.

J is TRBJ1-2 and V is TRBV20-1; D is ambiguous. The germline CDR1 and CDR2 sequences are DFQATT and SNEGSKA (reference sequence). V was shortened by 3 bases and J by 7 bases, with 12 bases between the two germline ends. The CDR3 is 12 residues long. In DNA form, the CDR3 reads TGCAGTGCTAGTAATCAGTGGGCTGGCTACACCTTC. It encodes CSASNQWAGYTF.

The chain recombines TRBV5-1 with TRBJ1-2; 9 bases line up with TRBD1. There are 14 residues in the CDR3. Germline CDR1 and CDR2: SGHRS and YFSETQ. Trimming removed 4 bases from V and 8 bases from J; junction bases left unmatched: 9. For the CDR3, the DNA is TGCGCCAGCAGCATCGAACAGGGGGCGGGCGGCTACACCTTC. Protein: CASSIEQGAGGYTF.

The chain employs TRBV6-5 and TRBJ1-3, with D unresolved. This CDR3 is built from 16 residues. The V end was cut by 0 bases, the J end by 4 bases, with 13 bases between. CDR1 and CDR2 (germline): MNHEY, SVGAGI. CDR3 in DNA: TGTGCCAGCAGTTACTCGAGTCCGACTCTCGGAAACACCATATATTTT. It yields the protein CASSYSSPTLGNTIYF.

The J gene is TRBJ2-3, the V gene TRBV3-1 (or the pseudogene TRBV3-2); D is ambiguous. CDR1 and CDR2 from the germline V gene are LGHDT and YNNKEL (reference sequence). Trimming removed 2 bases at V and 5 bases at J, with 2 bases between. CDR3 length: 11 amino acids. For the CDR3, the DNA is TGTGCCAGCAGCCAACGAGATACGCAGTATTTT. Translation: CASSQRDTQYF.

The chain has TRBV28 and TRBJ2-7; 7 bases map to TRBD1. CDR1 and CDR2 (germline): MDHEN, SYDVKM. With 6 bases clipped from V and 2 bases from J, the junction kept 10 bases outside the gene matches. This CDR3 has 15 amino acids. The CDR3 nucleotides are TGTGCCAGCAGCAAACCCGGGACAGCCACCTACGAGCAGTACTTC. It specifies CASSKPGTATYEQYF.

The chain uses TRBV28 and TRBJ2-7, with D perhaps matching TRBD1 (6 bases). Trimming took off 6 bases at V and 3 bases at J, with 21 bases between the two ends. CDR3 length: 16 amino acids. CDR1 MDHEN and CDR2 SYDVKM come from the germline V gene. CDR3 sequence reads: CASSLVAPTGIYEQYF. The DNA of the CDR3 is TGTGCCAGCAGCCTCGTGGCCCCGACAGGAATCTACGAGCAGTACTTC.

The CDR3 nucleotides read TGTGCCAGCAGTACGCCCGACAGGGGGACCGGGGAGCTGTTTTTT. This codes for CASSTPDRGTGELFF. The V call is TRBV28, the J call TRBJ2-2; 9 bases are shared with TRBD1. Germline loops: CDR1 MDHEN, CDR2 SYDVKM. V trimming: 5 bases; J trimming: 5 bases; junction bases outside the gene matches: 6. The CDR3 contains 15 residues.

The chain employs TRBV6-2 or TRBV6-3 and TRBJ2-1; unclear D gene. The CDR3 consists of 14 residues. The V gene's germline CDR1 is MNHEY and CDR2 SVGEGT. V lost 3 bases to trimming and J lost 5 bases, with 11 bases between them. In DNA, the CDR3 is TGTGCCAGCAGTTATAGCTCGGAGCACAATGAGCAGTTCTTC. Amino acid sequence: CASSYSSEHNEQFF.

This chain joins TRBV4-3 and TRBJ2-7; D is uncertain. The CDR3 runs to 14 residues. V was cut by 8 bases and J by 4 bases, with 18 bases left in between. Germline loops: CDR1 LGHNA, CDR2 YSLEER. CDR3 in DNA: TGCGCCAGCTCCACGAGCCTTGCGGAGTACGAGCAGTACTTC. It encodes CASSTSLAEYEQYF.

The V gene is TRBV6-5, the J gene TRBJ1-1; no clear D. Trimming cost V 0 bases and J 3 bases, with 11 bases left between them. This CDR3 comprises 15 residues. CDR1 is MNHEY, CDR2 SVGAGI, per germline. This CDR3 reads CASSYSNPVHTEAFF. CDR3 nucleotides: TGTGCCAGCAGTTACTCGAATCCAGTACACACTGAAGCTTTCTTT.

The V call is TRBV27, the J call TRBJ1-5; 7 nucleotides match TRBD1. V shed 5 bases, J shed 0 bases, and the junction held 10 bases outside the gene matches. Germline CDR1 MNHEY, CDR2 SMNVEV (reference sequence). CDR3 length: 17 amino acids. In DNA form, the CDR3 reads TGTGCCAGCAGTACCCTACAGGGGAAGGCTAGCAATCAGCCCCAGCATTTT. Translation gives CASSTLQGKASNQPQHF.

The chain employs TRBV5-8 and TRBJ1-5; a weak D match, TRBD1 (6 bases). The V gene lost 3 bases and the J gene lost 0 bases, with 19 bases spanning the gap. Germline CDR1 is SGHTS and CDR2 is YDEGEE. This CDR3 is 18 amino acids long. The CDR3: CASSSGLERGYSNQPQHF. CDR3 coding DNA: TGTGCCAGCAGCTCTGGACTCGAGAGGGGGTATAGCAATCAGCCCCAGCATTTT.

V gene TRBV7-9 combines with J gene TRBJ2-1; 10 positions match TRBD2. The ends lost 2 bases at V and 15 bases at J; junction bases unmatched: 7. CDR1 SEHNR and CDR2 FQNEAQ come from the germline V gene (reference sequence). The length of the CDR3 is 13 residues. CDR3 residues: CASSLLAGVLPFF. Here the CDR3 DNA reads TGTGCCAGCAGCTTACTAGCGGGAGTTTTGCCGTTCTTC.

The rearrangement joins TRBV11-2 to TRBJ2-7; possibly TRBD1 for D (6 bases). Germline V gene sequence: CDR1 SGHAT, CDR2 FQNNGV. The CDR3 runs 15 residues. Trimming took 4 bases from V and 0 from J, leaving 13 bases between them. CDR3 sequence reads: CASSSGHSSSYEQYF. For the CDR3, the DNA is TGTGCCAGCAGCTCGGGACACTCCAGCTCCTACGAGCAGTACTTC.

This chain uses TRBV19 with TRBJ1-5; 10 bases are a match to TRBD1. The CDR3 runs 15 residues. Germline V lookup: CDR1 LNHDA, CDR2 SQIVND (reference sequence). Trimming took 6 bases from V and 2 from J; bases not matched to a gene: 4. The CDR3 reads CASRRTGGRNQPQHF. CDR3 nucleotide sequence: TGTGCCAGTAGGCGGACAGGGGGGCGCAATCAGCCCCAGCATTTT.

The chain has TRBV6-6 and TRBJ2-1, with 8 bases lining up with TRBD1. Germline-derived CDR1 and CDR2 are MNHNY and SVGAGI (reference sequence). This CDR3 has 17 residues. The V gene end was trimmed by 5 bases and the J gene end by 2 bases; junction bases not matched to a gene: 11. CDR3 in amino acids: CASSPPGQEATYNEQFF. For the CDR3, the DNA is TGTGCCAGCAGTCCTCCGGGACAGGAGGCCACCTACAATGAGCAGTTCTTC.

This clone was found a few times. The rearrangement joins TRBV7-2 to TRBJ1-1; D call uncertain. CDR1 is SGHTA, CDR2 FQGNSA, per germline. V was clipped by 4 bases and J by 11 bases, with 14 bases between them. This CDR3 comprises 12 residues. CDR3 DNA sequence: TGTGCCAGCAGCTCGATGAGAGGAGCGGCTTTCTTT. It is translated as CASSSMRGAAFF.

This clone was found a few times. V gene TRBV28 combines with J gene TRBJ2-3; D possibly corresponds to TRBD2 (6 bases). The CDR3 spans 15 residues. Deletions cut 5 bases from V and 3 bases from J, with 15 bases between. Per germline, CDR1 MDHEN and CDR2 SYDVKM. The CDR3 DNA follows: TGTGCCAGCAGTCTTGCAGGGACTTGGACAGATACGCAGTATTTT. Protein sequence: CASSLAGTWTDTQYF.

The chain joins TRBV7-2 to TRBJ2-5; 11 nucleotides line up with TRBD2. The CDR3 length is 16 residues. Trimming cost V 2 bases and J 4 bases; bases outside gene matches: 6. Looked up from germline, CDR1 is SGHTA and CDR2 is FQGNSA. The CDR3 reads CASSLRVTSGGETQYF. The DNA for the CDR3 is TGTGCCAGCAGCTTACGGGTTACTAGCGGGGGAGAGACCCAGTACTTC.

This clone was seen only once. This sequence joins TRBV12-5 and TRBJ2-1; D may be TRBD2 (6 bases). The germline gives CDR1 LGHNT, CDR2 FRNRAP. This CDR3 is 16 amino acids long. V was shortened by 5 bases and J by 0 bases, with 14 bases between the two germline ends. CDR3 loop: CASGAGGLGSYNEQFF. DNA for the CDR3: TGTGCTAGTGGTGCCGGGGGATTGGGCTCCTACAATGAGCAGTTCTTC.

The chain employs TRBV5-6 and TRBJ1-1; 11 bases align to TRBD1. This CDR3 comprises 15 residues. The V segment lost 4 bases and the J segment 10 bases; nucleotides outside the gene matches: 12. CDR1 is SGHDT and CDR2 is YYEEEE in the germline V gene. The CDR3 DNA reads TGTGCCAGCAGCGGACAGGGGGCGCAGAGGGGTAGAGCTTTCTTT. This translates into CASSGQGAQRGRAFF.

With respect to this clone: Additional DNA sequences in this sample encode the identical CDR3. This chain links TRBV12-3 or TRBV12-4 with TRBJ2-5, with D maybe TRBD2 (6 bases). V lost 3 bases to trimming and J lost 3 bases, with 8 bases between them. CDR3 length equals 13 residues. The CDR3 DNA reads as TGTGCCAGCAGTTTGGGACTTAAAGAGACCCAGTACTTC. Its protein is CASSLGLKETQYF.

This rearrangement joins TRBV20-1 to TRBJ2-1, with D perhaps matching TRBD1 (6 bases). Germline lookup yields CDR1 DFQATT and CDR2 SNEGSKA (reference sequence). This CDR3 has 11 amino acids. Trimming pared 6 bases from V and 8 bases from J, leaving 11 bases between. The CDR3 spells CSARGAHEQFF. DNA for the CDR3: TGCAGTGCCAGGGGAGCCCATGAGCAGTTCTTC.

J is TRBJ1-6 and V is TRBV7-8; no clear D. CDR3 length: 15 amino acids. Looked up from germline, CDR1 is SGHVS and CDR2 is FQNEAQ. The V end lost 5 bases, the J end lost 8 bases, and 16 bases lay between the germline ends. The CDR3 region is CASSPETGTHSPLHF. The CDR3 DNA reads as TGTGCCAGCAGCCCAGAGACGGGTACTCATTCACCCCTCCACTTT.

The chain recombines TRBV7-2 with TRBJ2-2, with 14 bases that match TRBD2. The V gene end was trimmed by 0 bases and the J gene end by 8 bases; junction bases not matched to a gene: 2. The CDR3 totals 16 residues. Germline V gene sequence: CDR1 SGHTA, CDR2 FQGNSA. The CDR3 sequence is CASSLAGLAGGGELFF. The CDR3 coding sequence is TGTGCCAGCAGCTTAGCTGGACTAGCGGGGGGTGGGGAGCTGTTTTTT. The full variable domain, with the rest looked up from reference TRBV7-2 and TRBJ2-2, is GAGVSQSPSNKVTEKGKDVELRCDPISGHTALYWYRQSLGQGLEFLIYFQGNSAPDKSGLPSDRFSAERTGGSVSTLTIQRTQQEDSAVYLCASSLAGLAGGGELFFGEGSRLTVL.

This clone was found a few times. This rearrangement joins TRBV7-2 to TRBJ2-1; 8 bases align to TRBD2. V lost 0 bases, J lost 7 bases, and 5 bases stayed unmatched. The CDR3 has 15 amino acids. CDR1 and CDR2 from the germline V gene are SGHTA and FQGNSA. CDR3: CASSLAYGGENEQFF. CDR3 coding DNA: TGTGCCAGCAGCTTAGCGTACGGGGGGGAGAATGAGCAGTTCTTC.

This chain links TRBV15 with TRBJ1-5, with D maybe TRBD1 (6 bases). There are 14 residues in the CDR3. Trimming removed 8 bases at V and 2 bases at J, with 13 bases between. Per the germline V gene, CDR1 is LNHNV and CDR2 is YYDKDF (reference sequence). CDR3 residues: CATGGTGGNQPQHF. In DNA form, the CDR3 reads TGTGCCACCGGGGGCACAGGCGGCAATCAGCCCCAGCATTTT.

J is TRBJ2-3 and V is TRBV5-6; a weak D match, TRBD2 (6 bases). The CDR3 length is 14 residues. Trimming took off 2 bases at V and 0 bases at J, with 7 bases between the two ends. The germline V gene has CDR1 SGHDT and CDR2 YYEEEE. The CDR3 DNA reads TGTGCCAGCAGCTTCAGCGGGAGCACAGATACGCAGTATTTT. This translates into CASSFSGSTDTQYF.